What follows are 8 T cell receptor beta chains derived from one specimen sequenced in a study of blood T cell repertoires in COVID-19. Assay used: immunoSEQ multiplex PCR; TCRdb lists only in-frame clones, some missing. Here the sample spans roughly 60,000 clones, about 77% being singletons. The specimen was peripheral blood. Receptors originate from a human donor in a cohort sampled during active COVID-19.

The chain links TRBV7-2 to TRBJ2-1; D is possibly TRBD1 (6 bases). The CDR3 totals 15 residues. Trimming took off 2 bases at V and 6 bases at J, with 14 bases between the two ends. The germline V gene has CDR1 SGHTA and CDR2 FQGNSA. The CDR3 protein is CASSLSRGLRNEQFF. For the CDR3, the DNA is TGTGCCAGCAGCTTAAGCAGGGGCTTGCGCAATGAGCAGTTCTTC.

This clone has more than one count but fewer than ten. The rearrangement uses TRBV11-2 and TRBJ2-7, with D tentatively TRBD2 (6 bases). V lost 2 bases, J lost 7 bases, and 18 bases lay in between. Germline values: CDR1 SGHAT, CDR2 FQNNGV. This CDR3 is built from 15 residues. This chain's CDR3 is CASSLSASDNGEQYF. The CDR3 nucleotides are TGTGCCAGCAGCTTATCCGCTAGCGATAACGGGGAGCAGTACTTC.

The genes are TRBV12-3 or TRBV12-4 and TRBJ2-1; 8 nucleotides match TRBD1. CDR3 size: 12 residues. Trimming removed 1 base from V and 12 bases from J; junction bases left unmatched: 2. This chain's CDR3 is CASSLGDRRQFF. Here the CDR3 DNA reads TGTGCCAGCAGTTTAGGGGACAGGAGGCAGTTCTTC.

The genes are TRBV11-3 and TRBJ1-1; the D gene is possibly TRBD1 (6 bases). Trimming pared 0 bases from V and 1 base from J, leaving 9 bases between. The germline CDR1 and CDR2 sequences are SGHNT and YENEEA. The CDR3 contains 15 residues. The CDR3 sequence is CASSLDRGRNTEAFF. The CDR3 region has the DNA TGTGCCAGCAGCTTAGATAGGGGGAGGAACACTGAAGCTTTCTTT.

Written as DNA, the CDR3 is TGCAGTGCTAGTTTAGAGACCTACGAGCAGTACTTC. Encoded protein: CSASLETYEQYF. This sequence joins TRBV20-1 and TRBJ2-7; the D is unclear. Germline loops: CDR1 DFQATT, CDR2 SNEGSKA (reference sequence). The CDR3 extends over 12 amino acids. With 3 bases removed from V and 2 bases from J, the gap between germline ends came to 8 bases.

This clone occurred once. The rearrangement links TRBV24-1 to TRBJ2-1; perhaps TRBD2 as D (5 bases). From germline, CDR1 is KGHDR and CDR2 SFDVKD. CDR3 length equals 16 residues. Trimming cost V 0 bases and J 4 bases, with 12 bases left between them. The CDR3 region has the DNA TGTGCCACCAGTGATTTGCCGGGGTCCCCGTACAATGAGCAGTTCTTC. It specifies CATSDLPGSPYNEQFF.

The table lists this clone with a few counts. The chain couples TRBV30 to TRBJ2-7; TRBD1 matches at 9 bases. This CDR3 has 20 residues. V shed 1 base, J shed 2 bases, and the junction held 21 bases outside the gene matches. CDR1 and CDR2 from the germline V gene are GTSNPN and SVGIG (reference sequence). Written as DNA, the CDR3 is TGTGCCTGGAGTGCACGGGGTGTCCAGGGACAGGGAGGGTGGGCCTACGAGCAGTACTTC. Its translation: CAWSARGVQGQGGWAYEQYF.

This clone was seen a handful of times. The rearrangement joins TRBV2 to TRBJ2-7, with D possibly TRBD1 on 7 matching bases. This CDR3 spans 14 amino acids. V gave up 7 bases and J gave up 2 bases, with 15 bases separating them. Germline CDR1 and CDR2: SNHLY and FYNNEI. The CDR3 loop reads CASTRGAGAYEQYF. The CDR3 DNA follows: TGTGCCAGCACCAGGGGGGCGGGTGCCTACGAGCAGTACTTC.